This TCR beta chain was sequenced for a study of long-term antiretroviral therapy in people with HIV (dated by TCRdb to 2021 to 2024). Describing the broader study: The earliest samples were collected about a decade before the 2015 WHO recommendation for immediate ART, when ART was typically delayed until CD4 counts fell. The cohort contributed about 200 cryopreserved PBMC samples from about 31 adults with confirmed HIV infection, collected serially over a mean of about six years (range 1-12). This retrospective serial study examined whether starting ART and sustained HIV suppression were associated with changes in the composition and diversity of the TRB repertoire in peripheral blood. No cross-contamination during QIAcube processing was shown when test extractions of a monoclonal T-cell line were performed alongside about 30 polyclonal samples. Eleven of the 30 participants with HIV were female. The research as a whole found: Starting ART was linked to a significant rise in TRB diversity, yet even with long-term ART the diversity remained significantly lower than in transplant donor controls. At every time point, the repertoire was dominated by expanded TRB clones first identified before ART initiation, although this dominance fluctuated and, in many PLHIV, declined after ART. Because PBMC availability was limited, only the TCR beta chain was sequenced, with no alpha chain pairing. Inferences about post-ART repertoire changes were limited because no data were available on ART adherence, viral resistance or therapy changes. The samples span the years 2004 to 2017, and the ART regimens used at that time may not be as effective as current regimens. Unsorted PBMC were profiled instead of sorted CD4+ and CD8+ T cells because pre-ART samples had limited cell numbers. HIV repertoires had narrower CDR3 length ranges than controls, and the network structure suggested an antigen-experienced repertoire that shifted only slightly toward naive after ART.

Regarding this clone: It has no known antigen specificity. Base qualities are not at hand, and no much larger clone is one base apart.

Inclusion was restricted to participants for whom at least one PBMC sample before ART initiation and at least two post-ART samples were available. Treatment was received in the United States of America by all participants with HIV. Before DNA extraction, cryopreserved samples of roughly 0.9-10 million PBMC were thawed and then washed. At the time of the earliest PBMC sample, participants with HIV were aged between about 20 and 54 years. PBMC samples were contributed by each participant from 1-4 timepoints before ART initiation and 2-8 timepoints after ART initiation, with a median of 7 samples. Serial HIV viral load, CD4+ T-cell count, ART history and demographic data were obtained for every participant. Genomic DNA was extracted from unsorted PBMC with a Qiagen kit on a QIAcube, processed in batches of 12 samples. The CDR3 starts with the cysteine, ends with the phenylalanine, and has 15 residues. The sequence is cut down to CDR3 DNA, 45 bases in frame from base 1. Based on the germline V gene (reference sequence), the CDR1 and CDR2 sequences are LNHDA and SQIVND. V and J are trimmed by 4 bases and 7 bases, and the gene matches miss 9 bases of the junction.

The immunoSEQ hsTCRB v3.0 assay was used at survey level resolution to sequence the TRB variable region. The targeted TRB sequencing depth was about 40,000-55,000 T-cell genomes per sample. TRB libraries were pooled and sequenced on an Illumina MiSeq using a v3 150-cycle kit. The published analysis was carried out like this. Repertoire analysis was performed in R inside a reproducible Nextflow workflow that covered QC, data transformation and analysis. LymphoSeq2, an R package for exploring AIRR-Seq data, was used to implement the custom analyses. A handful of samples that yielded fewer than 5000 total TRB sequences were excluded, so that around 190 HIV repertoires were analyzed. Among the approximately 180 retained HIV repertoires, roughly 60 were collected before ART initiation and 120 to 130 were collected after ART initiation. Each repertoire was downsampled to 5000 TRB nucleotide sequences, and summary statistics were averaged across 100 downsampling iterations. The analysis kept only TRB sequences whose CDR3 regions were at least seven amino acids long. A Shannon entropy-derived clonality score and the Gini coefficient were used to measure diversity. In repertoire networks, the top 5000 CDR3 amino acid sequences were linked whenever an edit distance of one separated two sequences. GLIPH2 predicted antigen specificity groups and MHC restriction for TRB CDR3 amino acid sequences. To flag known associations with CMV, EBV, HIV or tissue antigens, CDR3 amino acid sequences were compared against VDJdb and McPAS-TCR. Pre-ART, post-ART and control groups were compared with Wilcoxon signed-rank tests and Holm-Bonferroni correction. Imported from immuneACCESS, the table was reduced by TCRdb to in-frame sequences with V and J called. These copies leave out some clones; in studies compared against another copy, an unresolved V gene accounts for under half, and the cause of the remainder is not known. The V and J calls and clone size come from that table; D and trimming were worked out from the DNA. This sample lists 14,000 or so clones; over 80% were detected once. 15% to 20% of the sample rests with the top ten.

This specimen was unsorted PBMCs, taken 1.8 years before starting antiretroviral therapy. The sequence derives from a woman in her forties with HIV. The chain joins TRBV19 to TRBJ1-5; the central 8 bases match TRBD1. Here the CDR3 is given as CASSTSGQGGQPQHF. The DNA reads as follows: TGTGCCAGTAGTACCTCCGGACAGGGAGGCCAGCCCCAGCATTTT.